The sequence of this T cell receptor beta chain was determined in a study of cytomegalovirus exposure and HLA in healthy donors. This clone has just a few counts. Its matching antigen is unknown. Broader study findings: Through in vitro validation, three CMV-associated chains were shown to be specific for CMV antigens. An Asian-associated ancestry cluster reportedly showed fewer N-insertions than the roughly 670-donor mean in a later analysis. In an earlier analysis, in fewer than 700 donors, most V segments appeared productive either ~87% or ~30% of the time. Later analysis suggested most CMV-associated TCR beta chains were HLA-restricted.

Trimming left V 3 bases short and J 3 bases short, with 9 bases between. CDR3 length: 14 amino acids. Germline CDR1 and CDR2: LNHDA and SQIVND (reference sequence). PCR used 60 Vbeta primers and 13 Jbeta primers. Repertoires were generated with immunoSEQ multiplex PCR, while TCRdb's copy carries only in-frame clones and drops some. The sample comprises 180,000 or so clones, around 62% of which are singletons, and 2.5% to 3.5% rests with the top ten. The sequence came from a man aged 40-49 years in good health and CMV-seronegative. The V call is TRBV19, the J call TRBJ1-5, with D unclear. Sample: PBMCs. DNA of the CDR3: TGTGCCAGTAGTATGGAGTGGGTCAATCAGCCCCAGCATTTT. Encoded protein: CASSMEWVNQPQHF.